This T cell receptor (beta chain) was identified in a study of OX40 agonist ivuxolimab in advanced cancers. V shed 8 bases, J shed 3 bases, and the junction held 13 bases outside the gene matches. The CDR3 extends over 16 amino acids. CDR1 and CDR2 (germline): MDHEN, SYDVKM. Using immunoSEQ multiplex PCR, the repertoire was profiled, and TCRdb retains in-frame clones only, with some absent. The sample carries about 150,000 clones, 90% to 95% recorded once. The genes are TRBV28 and TRBJ2-5, with 9 bases matching TRBD2. The TCR originated in an adult with an advanced solid tumor such as melanoma, head and neck, liver or kidney cancer. The starting material was CD4+ or CD8+ T cells sorted from blood, obtained in a trial of the OX40 agonist ivuxolimab. For the CDR3, the DNA is TGTGCCAGCCTCAAGGCGGGAGGGACACCTAAAGAGACCCAGTACTTC. Encoded protein: CASLKAGGTPKETQYF.